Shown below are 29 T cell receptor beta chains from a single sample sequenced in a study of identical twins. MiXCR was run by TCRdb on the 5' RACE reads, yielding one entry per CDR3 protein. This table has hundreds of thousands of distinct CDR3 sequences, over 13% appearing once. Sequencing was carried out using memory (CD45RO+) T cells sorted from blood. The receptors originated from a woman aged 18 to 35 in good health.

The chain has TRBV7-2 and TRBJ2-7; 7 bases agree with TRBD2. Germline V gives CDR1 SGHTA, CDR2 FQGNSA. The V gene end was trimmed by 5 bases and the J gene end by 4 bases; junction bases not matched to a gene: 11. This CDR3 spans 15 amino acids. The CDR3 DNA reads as TGTGCCAGCAGCGGGGGGAGGACTAGGGTTTACGAGCAGTACTTC. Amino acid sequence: CASSGGRTRVYEQYF.

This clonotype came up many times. CDR3 sequence reads: CASSDSPGQGNQPQHF. CDR3 sequence (DNA): TGTGCCAGCAGTGACTCGCCGGGACAGGGCAATCAGCCCCAGCATTTT. The V and J genes are TRBV6-4 and TRBJ1-5, with 8 bases that match TRBD1. Trimming took 0 bases from V and 2 from J; bases not matched to a gene: 3. Germline values: CDR1 MRHNA, CDR2 SNTAGT. The CDR3 sequence is 16 residues long.

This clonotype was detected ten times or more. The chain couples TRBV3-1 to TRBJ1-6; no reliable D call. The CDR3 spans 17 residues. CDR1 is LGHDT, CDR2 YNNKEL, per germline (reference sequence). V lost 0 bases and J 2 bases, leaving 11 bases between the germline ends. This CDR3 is CASSQEVWATYNSPLHF. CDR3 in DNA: TGTGCCAGCAGCCAAGAGGTCTGGGCGACCTATAATTCACCCCTCCACTTT.

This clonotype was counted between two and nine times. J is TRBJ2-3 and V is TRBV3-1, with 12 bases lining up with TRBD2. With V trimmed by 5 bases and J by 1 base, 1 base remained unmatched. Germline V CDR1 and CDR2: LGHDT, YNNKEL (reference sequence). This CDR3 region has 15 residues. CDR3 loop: CASSRLAGGTDTQYF. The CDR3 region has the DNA TGTGCCAGCAGCAGACTAGCGGGGGGCACAGATACGCAGTATTTT.

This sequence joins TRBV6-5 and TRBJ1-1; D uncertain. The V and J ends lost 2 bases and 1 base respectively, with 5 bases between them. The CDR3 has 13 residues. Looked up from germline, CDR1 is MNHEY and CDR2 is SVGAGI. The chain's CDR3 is CASSYIENTEAFF. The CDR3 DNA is TGTGCCAGCAGTTACATCGAGAACACTGAAGCTTTCTTT.

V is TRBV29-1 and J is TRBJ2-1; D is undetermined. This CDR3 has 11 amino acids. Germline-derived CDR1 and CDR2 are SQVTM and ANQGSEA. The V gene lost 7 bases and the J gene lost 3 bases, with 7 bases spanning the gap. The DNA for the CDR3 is TGCAGCGCACAGAACTACAATGAGCAGTTCTTC. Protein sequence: CSAQNYNEQFF.

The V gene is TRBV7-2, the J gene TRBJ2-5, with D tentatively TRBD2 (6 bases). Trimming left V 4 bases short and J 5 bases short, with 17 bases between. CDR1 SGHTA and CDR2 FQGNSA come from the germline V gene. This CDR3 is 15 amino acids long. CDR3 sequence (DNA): TGTGCCAGCAGCTCAGCCTGGGGGAGGCAGGAGACCCAGTACTTC. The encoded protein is CASSSAWGRQETQYF.

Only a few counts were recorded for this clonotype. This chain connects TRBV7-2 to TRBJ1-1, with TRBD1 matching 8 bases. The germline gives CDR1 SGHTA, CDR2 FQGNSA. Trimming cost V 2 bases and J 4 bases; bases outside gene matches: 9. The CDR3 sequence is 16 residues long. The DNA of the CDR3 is TGTGCCAGCAGCTTACGTCAGGGGGCCATTGTCACTGAAGCTTTCTTT. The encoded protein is CASSLRQGAIVTEAFF.

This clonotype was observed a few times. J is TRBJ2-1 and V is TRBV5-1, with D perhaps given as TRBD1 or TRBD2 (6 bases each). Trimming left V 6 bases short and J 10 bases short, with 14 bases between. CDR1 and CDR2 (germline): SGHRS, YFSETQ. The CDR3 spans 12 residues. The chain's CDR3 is CASNLQGGEQFF. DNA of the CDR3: TGCGCCAGCAACCTACAGGGAGGCGAGCAGTTCTTC.

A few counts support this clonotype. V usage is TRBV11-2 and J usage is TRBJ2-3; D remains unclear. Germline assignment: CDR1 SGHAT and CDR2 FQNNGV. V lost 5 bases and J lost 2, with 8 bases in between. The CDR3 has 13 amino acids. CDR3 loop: CASSLPATDTQYF. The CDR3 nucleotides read TGTGCCAGCAGCCTTCCCGCCACAGATACGCAGTATTTT.

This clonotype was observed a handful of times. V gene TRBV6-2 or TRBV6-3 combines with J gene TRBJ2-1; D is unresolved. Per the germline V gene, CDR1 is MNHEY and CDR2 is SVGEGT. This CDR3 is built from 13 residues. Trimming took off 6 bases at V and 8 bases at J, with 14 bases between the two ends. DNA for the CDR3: TGTGCCAGCAGCCCCCTAGTTGAGGATGAGCAGTTCTTC. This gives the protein CASSPLVEDEQFF.

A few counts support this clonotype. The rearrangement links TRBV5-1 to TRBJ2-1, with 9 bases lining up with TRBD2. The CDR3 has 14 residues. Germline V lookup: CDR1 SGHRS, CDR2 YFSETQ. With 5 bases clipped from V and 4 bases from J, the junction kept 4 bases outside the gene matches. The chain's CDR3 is CASSQAGGYNEQFF. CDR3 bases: TGCGCCAGCAGTCAGGCGGGAGGGTACAATGAGCAGTTCTTC.

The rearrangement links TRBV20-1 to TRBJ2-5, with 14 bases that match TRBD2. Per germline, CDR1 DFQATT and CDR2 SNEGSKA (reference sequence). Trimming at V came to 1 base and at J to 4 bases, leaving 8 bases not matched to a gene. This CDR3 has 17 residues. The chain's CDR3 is CSARALSGLAGGETQYF. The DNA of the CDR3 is TGCAGTGCTAGAGCCCTCTCCGGACTAGCGGGAGGAGAGACCCAGTACTTC.

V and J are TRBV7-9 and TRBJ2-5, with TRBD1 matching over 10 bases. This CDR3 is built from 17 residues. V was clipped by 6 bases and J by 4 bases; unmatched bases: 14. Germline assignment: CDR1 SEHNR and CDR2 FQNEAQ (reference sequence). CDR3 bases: TGTGCCAGCAGTTCACCTCCGGGACAGGGGTACGGAGAGACCCAGTACTTC. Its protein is CASSSPPGQGYGETQYF.

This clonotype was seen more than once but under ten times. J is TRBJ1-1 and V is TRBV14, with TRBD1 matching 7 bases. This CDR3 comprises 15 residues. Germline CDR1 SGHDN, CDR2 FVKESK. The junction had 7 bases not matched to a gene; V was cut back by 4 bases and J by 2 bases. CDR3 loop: CASSPIDRANTEAFF. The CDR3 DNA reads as TGTGCCAGCAGCCCTATTGACAGGGCTAACACTGAAGCTTTCTTT. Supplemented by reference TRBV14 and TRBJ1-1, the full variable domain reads EAGVTQFPSHSVIEKGQTVTLRCDPISGHDNLYWYRRVMGKEIKFLLHFVKESKQDESGMPNNRFLAERTGGTYSTLKVQPAELEDSGVYFCASSPIDRANTEAFFGQGTRLTVV.

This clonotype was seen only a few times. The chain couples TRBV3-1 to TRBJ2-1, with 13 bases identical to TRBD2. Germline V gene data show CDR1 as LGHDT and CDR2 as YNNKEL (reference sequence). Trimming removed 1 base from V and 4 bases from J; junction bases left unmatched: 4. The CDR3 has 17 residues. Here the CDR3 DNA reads TGTGCCAGCAGCCAAGCAACTAGCGGGGGGGCTTACAATGAGCAGTTCTTC. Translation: CASSQATSGGAYNEQFF.

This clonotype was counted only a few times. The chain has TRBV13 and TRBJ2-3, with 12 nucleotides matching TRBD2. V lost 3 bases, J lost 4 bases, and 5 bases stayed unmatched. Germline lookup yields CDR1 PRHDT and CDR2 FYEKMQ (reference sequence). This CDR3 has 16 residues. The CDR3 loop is CASSFRLAGAADTQYF. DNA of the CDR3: TGTGCCAGCAGCTTTAGACTAGCGGGAGCAGCAGATACGCAGTATTTT.

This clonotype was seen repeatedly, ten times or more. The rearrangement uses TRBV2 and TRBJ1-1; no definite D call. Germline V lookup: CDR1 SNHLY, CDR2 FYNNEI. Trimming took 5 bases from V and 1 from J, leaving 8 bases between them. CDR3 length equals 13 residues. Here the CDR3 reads CASSTDGNTEAFF. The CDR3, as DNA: TGTGCCAGCAGTACTGACGGGAACACTGAAGCTTTCTTT. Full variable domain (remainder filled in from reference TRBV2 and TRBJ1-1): EPEVTQTPSHQVTQMGQEVILRCVPISNHLYFYWYRQILGQKVEFLVSFYNNEISEKSEIFDDQFSVERPDGSNFTLKIRSTKLEDSAMYFCASSTDGNTEAFFGQGTRLTVV.

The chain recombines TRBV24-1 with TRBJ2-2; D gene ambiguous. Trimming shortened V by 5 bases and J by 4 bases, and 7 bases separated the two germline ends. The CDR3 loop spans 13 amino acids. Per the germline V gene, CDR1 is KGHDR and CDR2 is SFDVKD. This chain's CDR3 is CATSASSTGELFF. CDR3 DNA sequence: TGTGCCACCAGTGCGTCCTCCACCGGGGAGCTGTTTTTT.

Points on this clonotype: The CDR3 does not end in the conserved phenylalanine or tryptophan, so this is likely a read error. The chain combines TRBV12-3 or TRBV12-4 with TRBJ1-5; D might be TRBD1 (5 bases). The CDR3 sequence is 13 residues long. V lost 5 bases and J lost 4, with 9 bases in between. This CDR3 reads CASSGTGNQPQHS. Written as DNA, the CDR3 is TGTGCCAGCAGTGGGACGGGGAATCAGCCCCAGCATTCT.

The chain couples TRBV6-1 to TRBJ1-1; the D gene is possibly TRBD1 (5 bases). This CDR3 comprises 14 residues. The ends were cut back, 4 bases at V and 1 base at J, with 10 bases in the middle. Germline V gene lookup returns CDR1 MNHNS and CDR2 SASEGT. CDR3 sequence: CASSVGTANTEAFF. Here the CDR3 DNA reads TGTGCCAGCAGTGTCGGGACGGCGAACACTGAAGCTTTCTTT.

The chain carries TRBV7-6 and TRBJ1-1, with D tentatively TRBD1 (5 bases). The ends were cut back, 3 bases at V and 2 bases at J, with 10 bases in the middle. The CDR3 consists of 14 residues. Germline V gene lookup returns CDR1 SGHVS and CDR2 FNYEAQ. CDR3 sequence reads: CASSFREVNTEAFF. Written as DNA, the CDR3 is TGTGCCAGCAGCTTCAGGGAGGTCAACACTGAAGCTTTCTTT.

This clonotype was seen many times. This CDR3 is CASSFGGKETQYF. For the CDR3, the DNA is TGCGCCAGCAGCTTTGGAGGGAAAGAGACCCAGTACTTC. This chain connects TRBV5-1 to TRBJ2-5; possible D gene TRBD2, 6 bases. The CDR3 runs to 13 residues. Germline CDR1 SGHRS, CDR2 YFSETQ. The V gene lost 2 bases and the J gene lost 3 bases, with 8 bases spanning the gap.

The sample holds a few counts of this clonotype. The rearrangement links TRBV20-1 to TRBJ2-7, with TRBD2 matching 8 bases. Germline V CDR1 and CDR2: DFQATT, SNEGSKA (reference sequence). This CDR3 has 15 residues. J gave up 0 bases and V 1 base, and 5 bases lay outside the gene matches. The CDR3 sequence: CSARGSSGDSYEQYF. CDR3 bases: TGCAGTGCTAGAGGGAGTAGCGGGGACTCCTACGAGCAGTACTTC.

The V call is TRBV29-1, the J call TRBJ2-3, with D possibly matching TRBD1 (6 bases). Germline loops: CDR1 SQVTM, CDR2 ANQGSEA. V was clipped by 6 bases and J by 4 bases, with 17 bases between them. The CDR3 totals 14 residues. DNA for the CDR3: TGCAGCGTCGCATCAGGGAAGGGGGCAGATACGCAGTATTTT. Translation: CSVASGKGADTQYF.

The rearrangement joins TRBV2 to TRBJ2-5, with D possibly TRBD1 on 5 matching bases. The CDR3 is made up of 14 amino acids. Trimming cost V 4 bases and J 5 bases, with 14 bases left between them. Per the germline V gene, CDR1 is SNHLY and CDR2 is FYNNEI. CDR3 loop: CASSGRSKGETQYF. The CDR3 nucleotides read TGTGCCAGCAGTGGCCGGTCCAAGGGGGAGACCCAGTACTTC.

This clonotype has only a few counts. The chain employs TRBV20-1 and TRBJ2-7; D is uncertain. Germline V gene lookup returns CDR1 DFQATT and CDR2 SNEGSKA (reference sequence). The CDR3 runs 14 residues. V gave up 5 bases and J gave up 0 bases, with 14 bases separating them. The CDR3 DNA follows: TGCAGTGCTCCTACGCCGGCACTCTCCTACGAGCAGTACTTC. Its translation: CSAPTPALSYEQYF.

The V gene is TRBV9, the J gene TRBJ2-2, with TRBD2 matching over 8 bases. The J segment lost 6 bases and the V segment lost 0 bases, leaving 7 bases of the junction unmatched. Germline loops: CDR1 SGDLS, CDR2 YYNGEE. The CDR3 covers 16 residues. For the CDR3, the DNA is TGTGCCAGCAGCGTAGGTTTGGGACTAGTGGCCGGGGAGCTGTTTTTT. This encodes CASSVGLGLVAGELFF.

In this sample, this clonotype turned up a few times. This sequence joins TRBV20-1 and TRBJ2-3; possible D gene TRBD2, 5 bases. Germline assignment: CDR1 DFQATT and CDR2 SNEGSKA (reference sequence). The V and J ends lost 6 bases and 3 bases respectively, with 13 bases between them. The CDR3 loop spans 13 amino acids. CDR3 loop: CSALLWETDTQYF. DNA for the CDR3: TGCAGTGCGTTACTCTGGGAGACAGATACGCAGTATTTT.